These 10 T cell receptor beta chains were sequenced from one sample in a study of blood T cell repertoires in COVID-19. Profiling relied on immunoSEQ multiplex PCR, and the TCRdb table lists in-frame clones only, not all of them. The data contain roughly 180,000 clones, around 82% of them seen just once; the ten biggest clones take up about 11%. Sequenced input: peripheral blood. The receptors derive from a woman aged 80 or older with active or convalescent COVID-19.

The rearrangement uses TRBV7-2 and TRBJ2-3; 16 nucleotides align to TRBD2. The germline gives CDR1 SGHTA, CDR2 FQGNSA. With 6 bases clipped from V and 0 bases from J, the junction kept 9 bases outside the gene matches. CDR3 size: 19 residues. The CDR3: CASRVLGLAGGSSTDTQYF. DNA for the CDR3: TGTGCCAGCAGAGTTCTGGGACTAGCGGGAGGGAGTAGCACAGATACGCAGTATTTT.

This chain uses TRBV19 with TRBJ2-7, with 7 bases fitting TRBD2. Germline-derived CDR1 and CDR2 are LNHDA and SQIVND (reference sequence). Losses at the gene ends were 6 bases for V and 3 bases for J; bases not matched to a gene: 11. This CDR3 spans 15 amino acids. DNA for the CDR3: TGTGCCAGTAGCGAGACTAGCAAAGCGTACTACGAGCAGTACTTC. Translating gives CASSETSKAYYEQYF. Combining the CDR3 with reference TRBV19 and TRBJ2-7 gives the whole variable domain DGGITQSPKYLFRKEGQNVTLSCEQNLNHDAMYWYRQDPGQGLRLIYYSQIVNDFQKGDIAEGYSVSREKKESFPLTVTSAQKNPTAFYLCASSETSKAYYEQYFGPGTRLTVT.

The V gene is TRBV19, the J gene TRBJ1-5, with D tentatively TRBD1 (6 bases). CDR3 size: 18 residues. From germline, CDR1 is LNHDA and CDR2 SQIVND (reference sequence). Trimming took off 4 bases at V and 2 bases at J, with 21 bases between the two ends. The CDR3 spells CASSTTWQGNGGNQPQHF. CDR3 nucleotide sequence: TGTGCCAGTAGTACGACCTGGCAGGGGAACGGGGGCAATCAGCCCCAGCATTTT.

This chain joins TRBV7-6 and TRBJ2-7; possible D gene TRBD2, 5 bases. V was pared by 1 base and J by 2 bases, with 12 bases between. The CDR3 extends over 15 amino acids. Germline V gene data show CDR1 as SGHVS and CDR2 as FNYEAQ. The CDR3: CASSLGPGSPYEQYF. CDR3 bases: TGTGCCAGCAGCTTAGGGCCGGGATCCCCCTACGAGCAGTACTTC. The whole variable domain, remainder taken from reference TRBV7-6 and TRBJ2-7, is GAGVSQSPRYKVTKRGQDVALRCDPISGHVSLYWYRQALGQGPEFLTYFNYEAQQDKSGLPNDRFSAERPEGSISTLTIQRTEQRDSAMYRCASSLGPGSPYEQYFGPGTRLTVT.

This chain joins TRBV7-3 and TRBJ1-2, with TRBD1 matching over 9 bases. Germline CDR1 is SGHTA and CDR2 is FQGTGA. The V segment lost 1 base and the J segment 4 bases; nucleotides outside the gene matches: 4. The CDR3 has 15 amino acids. CDR3 sequence reads: CASSLSTGGSYGYTF. CDR3 nucleotides: TGTGCCAGCAGCTTAAGCACAGGGGGCAGCTATGGCTACACCTTC. Full variable domain (remainder filled in from reference TRBV7-3 and TRBJ1-2): GAGVSQTPSNKVTEKGKYVELRCDPISGHTALYWYRQSLGQGPEFLIYFQGTGAADDSGLPNDRFFAVRPEGSVSTLKIQRTERGDSAVYLCASSLSTGGSYGYTFGSGTRLTVV.

A few counts support this clone. This chain joins TRBV19 and TRBJ2-4; no clear D gene. The CDR3 extends over 13 amino acids. CDR1 is LNHDA, CDR2 SQIVND, per germline (reference sequence). V was clipped by 4 bases and J by 5 bases, with 9 bases between them. CDR3 region: CASSTTAENIQYF. CDR3 sequence (DNA): TGTGCCAGTAGTACCACTGCGGAAAACATTCAGTACTTC.

The chain employs TRBV15 and TRBJ1-2; a weak D match, TRBD1 (5 bases). Germline CDR1 is LNHNV and CDR2 is YYDKDF (reference sequence). Trimming pared 5 bases from V and 4 bases from J, leaving 17 bases between. This CDR3 spans 15 amino acids. CDR3 in amino acids: CATSVGTLESYGYTF. The CDR3 nucleotides read TGTGCCACCAGCGTCGGGACTTTGGAGAGCTATGGCTACACCTTC.

The V and J genes are TRBV7-9 and TRBJ1-1, with D uncertain. The CDR3 covers 12 residues. CDR1 is SEHNR, CDR2 FQNEAQ, per germline (reference sequence). Trimming took 5 bases from V and 4 from J, leaving 8 bases between them. The CDR3 DNA sequence: TGTGCCAGCAGCCCAGACTTCACTGAAGCTTTCTTT. Encoded protein: CASSPDFTEAFF. The variable domain in full, completed from reference TRBV7-9 and TRBJ1-1, reads DTGVSQNPRHKITKRGQNVTFRCDPISEHNRLYWYRQTLGQGPEFLTYFQNEAQLEKSRLLSDRFSAERPKGSFSTLEIQRTEQGDSAMYLCASSPDFTEAFFGQGTRLTVV.

V gene TRBV6-2 or TRBV6-3 combines with J gene TRBJ2-7; 11 bases are a match to TRBD2. V was clipped by 5 bases and J by 0 bases; unmatched bases: 9. The germline CDR1 and CDR2 sequences are MNHEY and SVGEGT. The CDR3 sequence is 17 residues long. The CDR3: CASSQRGLAGGSYEQYF. Written as DNA, the CDR3 is TGTGCCAGCAGTCAACGGGGCCTAGCGGGGGGCTCCTACGAGCAGTACTTC.

The genes are TRBV9 and TRBJ2-1; D is unresolved. The CDR3 loop spans 12 amino acids. Deletions cut 3 bases from V and 9 bases from J, with 10 bases between. Germline lookup yields CDR1 SGDLS and CDR2 YYNGEE. The CDR3 nucleotides read TGTGCCAGCAGCGCCCCAACCGGTGAGCAGTTCTTC. Translated: CASSAPTGEQFF.